This is a list of T cell receptor beta chains from one sample in a study of regulatory T cells in long-lasting Graves disease. TCRdb passed the multiplex PCR reads through MiXCR, listing each CDR3 protein once. The sample shows around 340,000 distinct CDR3 sequences, 15% to 20% of them seen only once. The sample was peripheral blood mononuclear cells (PBMCs), taken when the disease was refractory, from a patient treated with antithyroid drugs. Receptor source: a female donor with Graves disease. CDR3s include the opening cysteine and the closing phenylalanine or tryptophan.

V gene	J gene	CDR3 protein
TRBV4-1	TRBJ1-2	CASSQGGRATGYTF
TRBV20-1	TRBJ1-1	CSASPRGTEAFF
TRBV6-2/TRBV6-3	TRBJ1-2	CASQGLGEGYTF
TRBV6-9	TRBJ1-5	CASSYSRSGNQPQHF
TRBV27	TRBJ2-2	CASRRQGLNTGELFF
TRBV12-3/TRBV12-4	TRBJ1-1	CASSLKTGNTEAFF
TRBV6-1	TRBJ2-7	CACRDYSYEQYF
TRBV9	TRBJ2-7	CASSVEDSPYEQYF
TRBV28	TRBJ2-2	CAVGTGELFF
TRBV6-1	TRBJ1-5	CASRWDRAFNQPQHF
TRBV20-1	TRBJ1-2	CSARNPGQSLVANYGYTF
TRBV2	TRBJ1-2	CASSEGPRGSTF
TRBV20-1	TRBJ1-5	CSAEMDRGNQPQHF
TRBV9	TRBJ2-4	CASSVDVRAPKNIQYF
TRBV2	TRBJ1-4	CASSPYPAGATNEKLFF
TRBV4-1	TRBJ1-3	CASSQGVVLGNTIYF